These 32 T cell receptor beta chains were all obtained from the same sample, sequenced in a study of Ad26.COV2.S vaccination and SARS-CoV-2 variants. Profiling relied on immunoSEQ multiplex PCR, and the TCRdb table lists in-frame clones only, not all of them. Of hundreds of thousands of clones in the sample, around 90% were seen once. Indicated treatment: 19 received Ad26.COV2.S at low or high dose, single or two shots; roughly five received placebo; per-sample allocation not given. Day 63 following the first vaccine or placebo injection was when the samples were taken. The sample consisted of peripheral blood, taken in a trial of Ad26.COV2.S vaccine versus placebo. The receptors shown here come from a person aged 18 to 65 who received the Ad26.COV2.S COVID-19 vaccine or a placebo.

V usage is TRBV18 and J usage is TRBJ2-3, with D perhaps TRBD2 (6 bases). Per germline, CDR1 KGHSH and CDR2 LQKENI. This CDR3 comprises 14 residues. Trimming removed 5 bases from V and 4 bases from J, with 13 bases in between. The DNA for the CDR3 is TGTGCCAGCTCAGGAGGGGTACGCTCAGATACGCAGTATTTT. Amino acid sequence: CASSGGVRSDTQYF. The full variable domain, in which reference TRBV18 and TRBJ2-3 provide the parts outside the CDR3, is NAGVMQNPRHLVRRRGQEARLRCSPMKGHSHVYWYRQLPEEGLKFMVYLQKENIIDESGMPKERFSAEFPKEGPSILRIQQVVRGDSAAYFCASSGGVRSDTQYFGPGTRLTVL.

V and J are TRBV18 and TRBJ1-2; 9 bases map to TRBD1. The CDR3 length is 17 residues. In germline, CDR1 is KGHSH, CDR2 LQKENI. J was trimmed by 0 bases and V by 6 bases; bases with no gene match: 11. CDR3 DNA sequence: TGTGCCAGCTCGCCAAGAACAGGGACAGGGCCTAACTATGGCTACACCTTC. Encoded protein: CASSPRTGTGPNYGYTF.

The rearrangement uses TRBV27 and TRBJ2-3; D is uncertain. Trimming pared 4 bases from V and 2 bases from J, leaving 7 bases between. This CDR3 comprises 13 residues. Germline V CDR1 and CDR2: MNHEY, SMNVEV (reference sequence). This chain's CDR3 is CASSSGFTDTQYF. CDR3 DNA: TGTGCCAGCAGTTCCGGATTCACAGATACGCAGTATTTT.

The chain carries TRBV11-2 and TRBJ2-1; 9 bases map to TRBD1. After removal of 1 base from V and 7 bases from J, the junction contained 11 bases not matched to a gene. Germline CDR1 and CDR2: SGHAT and FQNNGV. CDR3 size: 17 residues. The CDR3 DNA reads TGTGCCAGCAGCTTAGTAACGGCTGGGACAGGGAGGAATGAGCAGTTCTTC. Translating it yields CASSLVTAGTGRNEQFF.

The chain couples TRBV4-2 to TRBJ2-7; the D gene could be TRBD1 or TRBD2 (5 bases each). The CDR3 runs to 14 residues. Germline V gene lookup returns CDR1 LGHNA and CDR2 YNFKEQ. V lost 1 base and J 3 bases, leaving 10 bases between the germline ends. The CDR3 DNA is TGTGCCAGCAGCCAAGTCGGGACCATCTACGAGCAGTACTTC. It is translated as CASSQVGTIYEQYF.

Here the CDR3 reads CASSHLAGGLPGELFF. CDR3 DNA: TGCGCCAGCAGCCACCTAGCGGGGGGGCTCCCCGGGGAGCTGTTTTTT. The rearrangement links TRBV4-3 to TRBJ2-2; 12 bases agree with TRBD2. Germline V gene lookup returns CDR1 LGHNA and CDR2 YSLEER. V dropped 3 bases and J dropped 6; count of bases not matched to a gene: 5. The CDR3 covers 16 residues.

The chain carries TRBV29-1 and TRBJ2-7; D gene ambiguous. The V gene's germline CDR1 is SQVTM and CDR2 ANQGSEA. The CDR3 spans 11 residues. The V end was cut by 0 bases, the J end by 2 bases, with 2 bases between. The CDR3 nucleotides are TGCAGCGTTGAAGACACCTACGAGCAGTACTTC. Its protein is CSVEDTYEQYF.

In this sample, this clone turned up once. At the DNA level, this CDR3 is encoded by other sequences in the same sample as well. The chain joins TRBV11-1 to TRBJ1-1; no definite D call. CDR1 and CDR2 from the germline V gene are SGHAT and FQDESV (reference sequence). The CDR3 covers 12 residues. Trimming pared 5 bases from V and 1 base from J, leaving 5 bases between. The CDR3 nucleotides are TGTGCCAGCAGCCGACAGAACACTGAAGCTTTCTTT. Its protein product is CASSRQNTEAFF.

This chain connects TRBV9 to TRBJ2-2; D is perhaps TRBD1 or TRBD2 (5 bases each). The CDR3 runs 15 residues. CDR1 is SGDLS, CDR2 YYNGEE, per germline. The V end was cut by 1 base, the J end by 4 bases, with 11 bases between. The CDR3 is CASSVRGDRTGELFF. The CDR3 DNA is TGTGCCAGCAGCGTAAGAGGGGACCGCACCGGGGAGCTGTTTTTT.

V usage is TRBV7-6 and J usage is TRBJ2-1, with 7 bases aligning to TRBD1. This CDR3 comprises 14 residues. Germline trimming cut 0 bases from V and 7 bases from J; bases unmatched to any gene: 3. CDR1 and CDR2 from the germline V gene are SGHVS and FNYEAQ. CDR3 amino acids: CASSLATGLNEQFF. In DNA, the CDR3 is TGTGCCAGCAGCTTAGCGACAGGGCTTAATGAGCAGTTCTTC.

V gene TRBV29-1 combines with J gene TRBJ1-1; 7 bases agree with TRBD1. V dropped 3 bases and J dropped 0; count of bases not matched to a gene: 4. Germline lookup yields CDR1 SQVTM and CDR2 ANQGSEA. The length of the CDR3 is 14 residues. The CDR3 DNA reads TGCAGCGTTGACCCGGGACAGCTGAACACTGAAGCTTTCTTT. Its translation is CSVDPGQLNTEAFF.

The chain is built from TRBV6-5 and TRBJ1-2; D is unresolved. V gave up 2 bases and J gave up 5 bases, with 9 bases separating them. The CDR3 runs to 13 residues. Germline V lookup: CDR1 MNHEY, CDR2 SVGAGI. This CDR3 is CASSYGSAYGYTF. The CDR3, as DNA: TGTGCCAGCAGTTACGGTTCAGCTTATGGCTACACCTTC.

The rearrangement links TRBV5-6 to TRBJ2-2; tentatively, D is TRBD1 or TRBD2 (5 bases each). Germline V gene data show CDR1 as SGHDT and CDR2 as YYEEEE. The V end was cut by 6 bases, the J end by 5 bases, with 14 bases between. This CDR3 has 14 amino acids. CDR3: CASTGTERTGELFF. CDR3 bases: TGTGCCAGCACCGGGACCGAGAGGACCGGGGAGCTGTTTTTT.

This clone was observed a few times. J is TRBJ1-1 and V is TRBV6-1, with D hard to call. V shed 3 bases and J shed 1 base, with 3 bases lying between them. Germline assignment: CDR1 MNHNS and CDR2 SASEGT. CDR3 length equals 12 residues. CDR3 nucleotide sequence: TGTGCCAGCAGTGAGCAGAACACTGAAGCTTTCTTT. This encodes CASSEQNTEAFF.

This sequence joins TRBV9 and TRBJ1-6, with a weak D call TRBD1 (6 bases). This CDR3 has 16 residues. Trimming pared 0 bases from V and 5 bases from J, leaving 12 bases between. In germline, CDR1 is SGDLS, CDR2 YYNGEE. The CDR3, as DNA: TGTGCCAGCAGCGTAGAGGCCCGACAGGATAATTCACCCCTCCACTTT. Protein: CASSVEARQDNSPLHF. Full variable domain (missing parts from reference TRBV9 and TRBJ1-6): DSGVTQTPKHLITATGQRVTLRCSPRSGDLSVYWYQQSLDQGLQFLIQYYNGEERAKGNILERFSAQQFPDLHSELNLSSLELGDSALYFCASSVEARQDNSPLHFGNGTRLTVT.

This clone was observed a single time. The chain combines TRBV14 with TRBJ1-2; possible D gene TRBD1, 6 bases. The CDR3 loop spans 15 amino acids. V lost 5 bases, J lost 2 bases, and 15 bases lay in between. Germline V gene data show CDR1 as SGHDN and CDR2 as FVKESK. The CDR3 spells CASSSQGYGNYGYTF. The DNA for the CDR3 is TGTGCCAGCAGCTCACAGGGTTACGGAAACTATGGCTACACCTTC. Drawing the rest from reference TRBV14 and TRBJ1-2, the complete variable domain is EAGVTQFPSHSVIEKGQTVTLRCDPISGHDNLYWYRRVMGKEIKFLLHFVKESKQDESGMPNNRFLAERTGGTYSTLKVQPAELEDSGVYFCASSSQGYGNYGYTFGSGTRLTVV.

The chain carries TRBV9 and TRBJ2-1; D is ambiguous. The CDR3 is 14 amino acids. With 4 bases removed from V and 5 bases from J, the gap between germline ends came to 13 bases. Germline assignment: CDR1 SGDLS and CDR2 YYNGEE. CDR3 DNA sequence: TGTGCCAGCAGCCCCAGGACGGACCACAATGAGCAGTTCTTC. It translates to CASSPRTDHNEQFF.

This chain joins TRBV5-1 and TRBJ1-5, with D hard to call. CDR1 is SGHRS and CDR2 is YFSETQ in the germline V gene. Trimming pared 2 bases from V and 0 bases from J, leaving 9 bases between. This CDR3 region has 15 residues. DNA for the CDR3: TGCGCCAGCAGCTTCTCCACAGATAGCAATCAGCCCCAGCATTTT. Its translation: CASSFSTDSNQPQHF.

The chain employs TRBV4-3 and TRBJ1-2; 7 bases align to TRBD1. The CDR3 is 20 amino acids. Germline lookup yields CDR1 LGHNA and CDR2 YSLEER. V trimming: 4 bases; J trimming: 0 bases; junction bases outside the gene matches: 20. The CDR3 coding sequence is TGCGCCAGCAGCCGCTCAATCATCCTGGCAGGGGGTTTAGCTAACTATGGCTACACCTTC. This gives the protein CASSRSIILAGGLANYGYTF.

This chain connects TRBV12-5 to TRBJ2-3; D gene unclear. This CDR3 is 12 amino acids long. Per the germline V gene, CDR1 is LGHNT and CDR2 is FRNRAP. Trimming removed 0 bases from V and 2 bases from J, with 0 bases in between. Written as DNA, the CDR3 is TGTGCTAGTGGTTTGGTCACAGATACGCAGTATTTT. It encodes CASGLVTDTQYF.

This chain connects TRBV3-1 (or the pseudogene TRBV3-2) to TRBJ2-1, with 8 nucleotides matching TRBD2. The V and J ends lost 4 bases and 4 bases, in that order; junction bases with no gene match: 12. This CDR3 is built from 17 residues. Germline V gene sequence: CDR1 LGHDT, CDR2 YNNKEL (reference sequence). CDR3 protein: CASSPNWGAGAYNEQFF. CDR3 DNA: TGTGCCAGCAGCCCGAACTGGGGAGCGGGGGCATACAATGAGCAGTTCTTC.

This clone came up a few times. The chain is built from TRBV7-2 and TRBJ1-3; 7 nucleotides line up with TRBD1. The trim removed 5 bases at V and 4 bases at J, leaving 5 bases unmatched. The CDR3 totals 14 residues. Germline loops: CDR1 SGHTA, CDR2 FQGNSA. CDR3 amino acids: CASSLNRGGNTIYF. The CDR3 DNA follows: TGTGCCAGCAGCCTAAACAGGGGAGGAAACACCATATATTTT.

The count of this clone is one. The chain couples TRBV7-8 to TRBJ1-6; the D is unclear. Looked up from germline, CDR1 is SGHVS and CDR2 is FQNEAQ. The length of the CDR3 is 15 residues. Trimming stripped 5 bases from V and 3 bases from J, with 11 bases between. The CDR3 sequence: CASSPGRYYNSPLHF. The CDR3 coding sequence is TGTGCCAGCAGCCCCGGACGCTACTATAATTCACCCCTCCACTTT.

V and J are TRBV12-3 or TRBV12-4 and TRBJ2-5; no clear D. V was clipped by 2 bases and J by 2 bases, with 6 bases between them. The CDR3 extends over 13 amino acids. CDR3 loop: CASSLNQQETQYF. The CDR3 coding sequence is TGTGCCAGCAGTTTAAACCAGCAAGAGACCCAGTACTTC.

The chain links TRBV9 to TRBJ2-1, with D perhaps matching TRBD1 (6 bases). The CDR3 consists of 15 residues. Between the trimmed V and J ends, which lost 0 bases and 7 bases, there was a span of 14 bases. Germline-derived CDR1 and CDR2 are SGDLS and YYNGEE. The CDR3 reads CASSVEWGPTNEQFF. CDR3 nucleotide sequence: TGTGCCAGCAGCGTAGAGTGGGGGCCCACGAATGAGCAGTTCTTC.

V is TRBV7-8 and J is TRBJ2-3; D possibly corresponds to TRBD2 (5 bases). CDR3 length equals 15 residues. V lost 5 bases to trimming and J lost 1 base, with 13 bases between them. Germline loops: CDR1 SGHVS, CDR2 FQNEAQ. The CDR3 bases are TGTGCCAGCAGCCTCACTAGAATAGGCACAGATACGCAGTATTTT. As protein: CASSLTRIGTDTQYF.

DNA of the CDR3: TGTGCCAGCAGCACGGATGTCACCGGGGAGCTGTTTTTT. Translation gives CASSTDVTGELFF. The rearrangement joins TRBV5-6 to TRBJ2-2; D is uncertain. Germline V gene lookup returns CDR1 SGHDT and CDR2 YYEEEE. The CDR3 totals 13 residues. Trimming shortened V by 4 bases and J by 4 bases, and 8 bases separated the two germline ends.

Only one count was recorded for this clone. The chain's CDR3 is CATSKGQGIANTEAFF. Here the CDR3 DNA reads TGTGCCACCAGCAAGGGACAGGGGATAGCGAACACTGAAGCTTTCTTT. This rearrangement joins TRBV15 to TRBJ1-1; 10 bases are a match to TRBD1. With V trimmed by 4 bases and J by 1 base, 6 bases remained unmatched. The CDR3 covers 16 residues. Germline CDR1 and CDR2: LNHNV and YYDKDF (reference sequence).

V is TRBV23-1 and J is TRBJ1-1, with a possible D match to TRBD1 (5 bases). TRBV23-1 is designated an ORF whose function remains uncertain. Between the trimmed V and J ends, which lost 0 bases and 5 bases, there was a span of 7 bases. This CDR3 contains 13 residues. The CDR3 sequence: CASSQSTVTEAFF. In DNA form, the CDR3 reads TGCGCCAGCAGTCAATCGACAGTTACTGAAGCTTTCTTT.

This chain uses TRBV2 with TRBJ2-7; 10 bases are shared with TRBD1. CDR1 and CDR2 from the germline V gene are SNHLY and FYNNEI. After removal of 8 bases from V and 3 bases from J, the junction contained 4 bases not matched to a gene. The CDR3 sequence is 13 residues long. The chain's CDR3 is CASVGTGVYEQYF. For the CDR3, the DNA is TGTGCCAGCGTTGGGACAGGGGTCTACGAGCAGTACTTC.

V is TRBV7-8 and J is TRBJ2-7, with a tentative D call TRBD1 (5 bases). The CDR3 has 14 amino acids. Germline V CDR1 and CDR2: SGHVS, FQNEAQ. V lost 5 bases and J lost 2, with 13 bases in between. CDR3 DNA sequence: TGTGCCAGCAGCGTCCAGGGAAGGGCCTACGAGCAGTACTTC. This sequence encodes CASSVQGRAYEQYF.

The V gene is TRBV7-2, the J gene TRBJ1-3, with 7 nucleotides matching TRBD1. The CDR3 has 18 amino acids. J gave up 2 bases and V 1 base, and 11 bases lay outside the gene matches. CDR1 and CDR2 (germline): SGHTA, FQGNSA. The CDR3 protein is CASSLVAGGSLAGNTIYF. CDR3 in DNA: TGTGCCAGCAGCTTAGTCGCAGGGGGGAGCCTGGCTGGAAACACCATATATTTT.